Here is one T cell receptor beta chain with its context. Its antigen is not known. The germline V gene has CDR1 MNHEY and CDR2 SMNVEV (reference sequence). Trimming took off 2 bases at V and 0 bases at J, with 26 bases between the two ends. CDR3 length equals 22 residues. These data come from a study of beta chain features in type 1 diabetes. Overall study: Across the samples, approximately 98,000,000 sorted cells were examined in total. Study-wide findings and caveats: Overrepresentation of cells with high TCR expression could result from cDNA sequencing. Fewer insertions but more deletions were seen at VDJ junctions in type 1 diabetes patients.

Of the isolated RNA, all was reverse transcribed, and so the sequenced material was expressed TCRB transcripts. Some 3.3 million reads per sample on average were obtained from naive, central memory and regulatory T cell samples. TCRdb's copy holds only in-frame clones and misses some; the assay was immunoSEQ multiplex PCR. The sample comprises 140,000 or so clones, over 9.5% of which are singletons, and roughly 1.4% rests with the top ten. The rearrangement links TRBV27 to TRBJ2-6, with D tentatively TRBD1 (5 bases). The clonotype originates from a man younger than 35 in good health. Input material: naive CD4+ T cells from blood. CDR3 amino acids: CASSLRGTDWVGPLSGANVLTF. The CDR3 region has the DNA TGTGCCAGCAGTTTAAGGGGAACGGATTGGGTGGGGCCTCTCTCTGGGGCCAACGTCCTGACTTTC.